This entry lists 26 T cell receptor beta chains sequenced from one sample in a study of blood T cell repertoires in COVID-19. Repertoires were generated with immunoSEQ multiplex PCR, while TCRdb's copy carries only in-frame clones and drops some. The sample has some 390,000 clones, around nine tenths seen once. Sample: peripheral blood. The source is a woman in her thirties or forties with COVID-19, enrolled during active disease.

This sequence joins TRBV4-1 and TRBJ1-5; D ambiguous. Trimming took 0 bases from V and 6 from J, leaving 18 bases between them. The CDR3 has 17 residues. Germline V lookup: CDR1 MGHRA, CDR2 YSYEKL. The CDR3 DNA follows: TGCGCCAGCAGCCAAGAACTTGCGCTAGGTCTCGGTCAGCCCCAGCATTTT. This encodes CASSQELALGLGQPQHF.

V and J are TRBV20-1 and TRBJ1-1; D is undetermined. Germline CDR1 and CDR2: DFQATT and SNEGSKA (reference sequence). The CDR3 has 11 amino acids. V gave up 3 bases and J gave up 4 bases, with 6 bases separating them. The CDR3 DNA is TGCAGTGCTAGCGGTTCCACTGAAGCTTTCTTT. It is translated as CSASGSTEAFF.

The J gene is TRBJ2-5, the V gene TRBV15; TRBD2 aligns across 7 bases. The V and J ends lost 7 bases and 2 bases, in that order; junction bases with no gene match: 4. This CDR3 spans 13 amino acids. Germline V gene lookup returns CDR1 LNHNV and CDR2 YYDKDF (reference sequence). CDR3 protein: CATTWGGQETQYF. The CDR3, as DNA: TGTGCCACCACCTGGGGGGGGCAAGAGACCCAGTACTTC.

The chain employs TRBV10-3 and TRBJ1-3, with 8 positions matching TRBD1. From germline, CDR1 is ENHRY and CDR2 SYGVKD. The CDR3 runs 19 residues. V trimming: 1 base; J trimming: 0 bases; junction bases outside the gene matches: 11. CDR3 DNA sequence: TGTGCCATCAGTGAGTTTGGACAGGGTCATCTATCCTCTGGAAACACCATATATTTT. Its translation: CAISEFGQGHLSSGNTIYF.

The chain recombines TRBV5-1 with TRBJ2-7, with TRBD1 as a possible D gene (5 bases). There are 14 residues in the CDR3. Trimming left V 1 base short and J 2 bases short, with 10 bases between. CDR1 SGHRS and CDR2 YFSETQ come from the germline V gene. In DNA form, the CDR3 reads TGCGCCAGCAGCTTGAGTCGGACAACCTACGAGCAGTACTTC. Protein product: CASSLSRTTYEQYF.

The V and J genes are TRBV5-1 and TRBJ2-1, with 11 bases lining up with TRBD2. CDR1 SGHRS and CDR2 YFSETQ come from the germline V gene. The CDR3 spans 16 residues. J was trimmed by 8 bases and V by 0 bases; bases with no gene match: 7. The CDR3, as DNA: TGCGCCAGCAGCTTGGTACGACTAGCGGGAACGTATGAGCAGTTCTTC. Amino acid sequence: CASSLVRLAGTYEQFF.

The J gene is TRBJ1-4, the V gene TRBV9, with 11 bases matching TRBD1. The CDR3 length is 14 residues. The J segment lost 8 bases and the V segment lost 4 bases, leaving 4 bases of the junction unmatched. From germline, CDR1 is SGDLS and CDR2 YYNGEE. The CDR3 spells CASSSGTGGEKLFF. The CDR3 DNA follows: TGTGCCAGCAGCTCCGGGACAGGGGGAGAAAAACTGTTTTTT.

The V gene is TRBV10-3, the J gene TRBJ2-3; TRBD1 is a possible D gene (6 bases). Between the trimmed V and J ends, which lost 3 bases and 2 bases, there was a span of 9 bases. Germline CDR1 reads ENHRY; CDR2 reads SYGVKD. The CDR3 runs to 14 residues. The CDR3 nucleotides are TGTGCCATCAGTGAAGGACAGAACACAGATACGCAGTATTTT. Translation gives CAISEGQNTDTQYF.

The chain couples TRBV7-2 to TRBJ1-2; TRBD1 might be the D (5 bases). V lost 1 base, J lost 3 bases, and 12 bases lay in between. This CDR3 region has 15 residues. The germline CDR1 and CDR2 sequences are SGHTA and FQGNSA. The CDR3 sequence: CASSLGGGVDYGYTF. DNA for the CDR3: TGTGCCAGCAGCTTAGGTGGGGGGGTCGACTATGGCTACACCTTC.

This clone came up once. The V gene is TRBV5-1, the J gene TRBJ1-2; maybe TRBD1 (6 bases). Germline CDR1 and CDR2: SGHRS and YFSETQ. The CDR3 contains 13 residues. The V gene lost 2 bases and the J gene lost 6 bases, with 11 bases spanning the gap. The CDR3 loop is CASSFQGGDGYTF. The CDR3 DNA reads TGCGCCAGCAGCTTCCAAGGGGGAGATGGCTACACCTTC.

J is TRBJ1-2 and V is TRBV28; weak D call: TRBD1 (6 bases). The V and J ends lost 3 bases and 4 bases respectively, with 15 bases between them. The CDR3 is 15 residues long. Germline V gives CDR1 MDHEN, CDR2 SYDVKM. The CDR3 loop is CASSFGDRTFYGYTF. DNA of the CDR3: TGTGCCAGCAGTTTTGGAGACAGGACCTTCTATGGCTACACCTTC.

The rearrangement links TRBV19 to TRBJ2-5, with 10 bases aligning to TRBD1. The V segment lost 4 bases and the J segment 5 bases; nucleotides outside the gene matches: 4. Germline V gene sequence: CDR1 LNHDA, CDR2 SQIVND (reference sequence). The CDR3 is 14 amino acids. The CDR3 DNA reads as TGTGCCAGTAGTACCGGGACAGGGGTTGAGACCCAGTACTTC. This gives the protein CASSTGTGVETQYF.

This clone was counted once. The V gene is TRBV27, the J gene TRBJ1-5; D may be TRBD1 (6 bases). V was trimmed by 4 bases and J by 7 bases, leaving 11 bases between them. The CDR3 runs to 13 residues. CDR1 and CDR2 from the germline V gene are MNHEY and SMNVEV (reference sequence). The CDR3 bases are TGTGCCAGCAGTTCCTTAGGGGGACAGCCCCAGCATTTT. Protein: CASSSLGGQPQHF.

The J gene is TRBJ2-3, the V gene TRBV12-5; TRBD1 is a possible D gene (6 bases). Germline CDR1 reads LGHNT; CDR2 reads FRNRAP. V was cut by 9 bases and J by 2 bases, with 12 bases left in between. The CDR3 sequence is 13 residues long. The CDR3 nucleotides are TGTGCTAGCCGAAGGGGGTACACAGATACGCAGTATTTT. This translates into CASRRGYTDTQYF.

The V gene is TRBV3-1 (or the pseudogene TRBV3-2), the J gene TRBJ2-7, with D possibly TRBD2 on 5 matching bases. CDR1 is LGHDT, CDR2 YNNKEL, per germline (reference sequence). The CDR3 covers 14 residues. Trimming left V 2 bases short and J 2 bases short, with 10 bases between. CDR3 coding DNA: TGTGCCAGCAGCCAACCCCTCGGGGCCTACGAGCAGTACTTC. This sequence encodes CASSQPLGAYEQYF.

This sequence joins TRBV25-1 and TRBJ2-5; D gene ambiguous. V dropped 1 base and J dropped 2 bases, with 11 bases sitting between them. The V gene's germline CDR1 is MGHDK and CDR2 SYGVNS. The CDR3 loop spans 15 amino acids. Here the CDR3 DNA reads TGTGCCAGCAGTGAATTGTCTAGTAGTCAAGAGACCCAGTACTTC. Protein: CASSELSSSQETQYF.

The V gene is TRBV29-1, the J gene TRBJ1-1; 7 bases match TRBD1. The germline gives CDR1 SQVTM, CDR2 ANQGSEA. The CDR3 extends over 14 amino acids. With 1 base clipped from V and 1 base from J, the junction kept 3 bases outside the gene matches. The CDR3 nucleotides read TGCAGCGTTGAAGTGCAGGGGGGGAACACTGAAGCTTTCTTT. Translation: CSVEVQGGNTEAFF.

The V and J genes are TRBV11-2 and TRBJ2-2; D possibly corresponds to TRBD2 (6 bases). This CDR3 spans 16 amino acids. V lost 5 bases and J 4 bases, leaving 17 bases between the germline ends. Looked up from germline, CDR1 is SGHAT and CDR2 is FQNNGV. The CDR3 region has the DNA TGTGCCAGCAGCCTTAGGTACAGCGGGCCCACCGGGGAGCTGTTTTTT. It codes for CASSLRYSGPTGELFF. The full variable domain, its missing parts supplied by reference TRBV11-2 and TRBJ2-2, is EAGVAQSPRYKIIEKRQSVAFWCNPISGHATLYWYQQILGQGPKLLIQFQNNGVVDDSQLPKDRFSAERLKGVDSTLKIQPAKLEDSAVYLCASSLRYSGPTGELFFGEGSRLTVL.

J is TRBJ1-1 and V is TRBV2; tentatively, D is TRBD1 (6 bases). CDR3 length: 12 residues. Trimming removed 6 bases at V and 6 bases at J, with 11 bases between. Germline lookup yields CDR1 SNHLY and CDR2 FYNNEI. CDR3 residues: CASRGNRAEAFF. The DNA of the CDR3 is TGTGCCAGCAGGGGCAACAGGGCTGAAGCTTTCTTT.

This chain links TRBV30 with TRBJ2-2, with D uncertain. V lost 0 bases, J lost 6 bases, and 17 bases lay in between. The CDR3 consists of 16 residues. Germline V gene lookup returns CDR1 GTSNPN and CDR2 SVGIG (reference sequence). This CDR3 is CAWSVPTPTNPGELFF. The CDR3 DNA reads as TGTGCCTGGAGTGTACCGACCCCAACTAACCCCGGGGAGCTGTTTTTT. The full variable domain, rest sourced from reference TRBV30 and TRBJ2-2, is SQTIHQWPATLVQPVGSPLSLECTVEGTSNPNLYWYRQAAGRGLQLLFYSVGIGQISSEVPQNLSASRPQDRQFILSSKKLLLSDSGFYLCAWSVPTPTNPGELFFGEGSRLTVL.

V and J are TRBV9 and TRBJ1-1; D not certain. Germline CDR1 and CDR2: SGDLS and YYNGEE. This CDR3 spans 13 amino acids. The ends were cut back, 0 bases at V and 5 bases at J, with 8 bases in the middle. This CDR3 is CASSVVLQTEAFF. The CDR3 nucleotides are TGTGCCAGCAGCGTAGTCCTACAGACTGAAGCTTTCTTT.

The CDR3 bases are TGCAGTGCTAGTTCTTTGGCCTATGGCTACACCTTC. It is translated as CSASSLAYGYTF. The rearrangement links TRBV20-1 to TRBJ1-2; D not certain. CDR1 is DFQATT and CDR2 is SNEGSKA in the germline V gene (reference sequence). V was cut by 3 bases and J by 4 bases, with 9 bases left in between. The CDR3 covers 12 residues.

The rearrangement uses TRBV7-9 and TRBJ2-2; D possibly corresponds to TRBD1 (5 bases). This CDR3 spans 14 amino acids. The V and J ends lost 3 bases and 3 bases respectively, with 8 bases between them. Germline-derived CDR1 and CDR2 are SEHNR and FQNEAQ (reference sequence). The chain's CDR3 is CASSLAQDTGELFF. CDR3 DNA sequence: TGTGCCAGCAGCTTGGCACAGGACACCGGGGAGCTGTTTTTT.

The chain has TRBV19 and TRBJ1-1; no reliable D call. This CDR3 has 14 residues. Germline V gene data show CDR1 as LNHDA and CDR2 as SQIVND (reference sequence). V was clipped by 8 bases and J by 1 base, with 14 bases between them. The CDR3 here is CASRKFEGNTEAFF. CDR3 DNA sequence: TGTGCCAGTCGAAAGTTTGAGGGGAACACTGAAGCTTTCTTT.

Points on this clone: Other DNA sequences in this specimen translate into the identical CDR3. This chain connects TRBV6-6 to TRBJ2-7; 10 bases agree with TRBD1. This CDR3 contains 15 residues. CDR1 is MNHNY and CDR2 is SVGAGI in the germline V gene (reference sequence). V dropped 2 bases and J dropped 5; count of bases not matched to a gene: 6. This CDR3 is CASSYQGQGSDEQYF. The CDR3 coding sequence is TGTGCCAGCAGTTACCAGGGACAGGGGAGTGACGAGCAGTACTTC.

This clone was seen more than once but under ten times. The chain has TRBV6-4 and TRBJ2-3; 12 bases map to TRBD2. V was clipped by 8 bases and J by 6 bases; unmatched bases: 9. CDR3 length: 15 amino acids. CDR1 is MRHNA, CDR2 SNTAGT, per germline. The CDR3 region is CASSTSGSLADTQYF. The CDR3 nucleotides read TGTGCCAGCTCGACTAGCGGGAGTTTAGCGGATACGCAGTATTTT.